This TCR beta chain was identified in a study of siplizumab effects on memory and regulatory T cells. CDR1 is SGHKS, CDR2 YYEKEE, per germline (reference sequence). The V segment lost 5 bases and the J segment 3 bases; nucleotides outside the gene matches: 2. This CDR3 spans 14 amino acids. Study-wide findings and caveats: Alloreactive sequences traceable to unstimulated CD4+ memory cells declined significantly under siplizumab. Neither a naive nor a memory phenotype was assignable to roughly 75-97% of proliferating CD4+ or CD8+ clones. Reactions containing siplizumab showed mappable alloreactive CD4+ clones averaging roughly 67% Treg-derived, versus 25% to 30% in controls.

In regard to this clone: Its antigen is not known.

Some clones are missing from TCRdb's copy, which holds only in-frame ones; the method was immunoSEQ multiplex PCR. The sample shows some 110,000 clones, roughly 94% of them seen only once. This TCR was recovered from a human donor in good health. The rearrangement links TRBV5-5 to TRBJ2-5; 12 nucleotides match TRBD2. Sequencing was performed on non-Treg CD4+ T cells sorted from blood. CDR3 loop: CASRRTSGEETQYF. CDR3 nucleotides: TGTGCCAGCAGGCGGACTAGCGGGGAAGAGACCCAGTACTTC.